These 30 T cell receptor beta chains came from one sample sequenced in a study of technical replicates of blood from a few donors. Sequencing used immunoSEQ multiplex PCR; TCRdb keeps in-frame clones, though not all of them. The table has some 62,000 clones, roughly 86% seen once. Sequencing was performed on PBMCs. The receptors stem from a human donor in good health. Some clones in this sample may be carry-over from other donors' samples.

V gene TRBV5-6 combines with J gene TRBJ2-7; D possibly corresponds to TRBD2 (5 bases). There are 14 residues in the CDR3. CDR1 is SGHDT, CDR2 YYEEEE, per germline. Trimming removed 4 bases at V and 2 bases at J, with 13 bases between. DNA for the CDR3: TGTGCCAGCAGCCCTGGATACGGGGCCTACGAGCAGTACTTC. Amino acid sequence: CASSPGYGAYEQYF. Variable domain in full (rest from reference TRBV5-6 and TRBJ2-7): DAGVTQSPTHLIKTRGQQVTLRCSPKSGHDTVSWYQQALGQGPQFIFQYYEEEERQRGNFPDRFSGHQFPNYSSELNVNALLLGDSALYLCASSPGYGAYEQYFGPGTRLTVT.

The V call is TRBV5-6, the J call TRBJ1-6; maybe TRBD1 (6 bases). Trimming stripped 1 base from V and 12 bases from J, with 8 bases between. The V gene's germline CDR1 is SGHDT and CDR2 YYEEEE. The CDR3 loop spans 12 amino acids. Written as DNA, the CDR3 is TGTGCCAGCAGCTTGCTCAGGGGACCCCTCCACTTT. Amino acids: CASSLLRGPLHF. Using reference TRBV5-6 and TRBJ1-6 for the parts outside the CDR3, the full variable domain is DAGVTQSPTHLIKTRGQQVTLRCSPKSGHDTVSWYQQALGQGPQFIFQYYEEEERQRGNFPDRFSGHQFPNYSSELNVNALLLGDSALYLCASSLLRGPLHFGNGTRLTVT.

Notes on this clone: One end of the junction varies from germline; a read error may be responsible. This chain links TRBV2 with TRBJ2-1, with D hard to call. The CDR3 is made up of 14 amino acids. Germline V gene data show CDR1 as SNHLY and CDR2 as FYNNEI. The CDR3 region has the DNA TGTGCCAGCAGCGAAGTTCAGGCCTACAATGAGCAGTTCTTC. Its protein is CASSEVQAYNEQFF.

The rearrangement joins TRBV5-4 to TRBJ2-4; the match to TRBD2 covers 7 bases. Germline trimming cut 5 bases from V and 6 bases from J; bases unmatched to any gene: 8. Germline V gene data show CDR1 as SGHNT and CDR2 as YYREEE (reference sequence). The CDR3 totals 14 residues. This chain's CDR3 is CASSGGGEGNIQYF. CDR3 coding DNA: TGTGCCAGCAGTGGCGGGGGAGAAGGAAACATTCAGTACTTC.

This clone was picked up one time. The genes are TRBV5-4 and TRBJ2-1, with 9 bases lining up with TRBD2. The CDR3 runs 16 residues. In germline, CDR1 is SGHNT, CDR2 YYREEE (reference sequence). Trimming at V came to 0 bases and at J to 7 bases, leaving 8 bases not matched to a gene. Here the CDR3 reads CASSLGVAGEKNEQFF. DNA for the CDR3: TGTGCCAGCAGCTTGGGGGTAGCGGGAGAGAAAAATGAGCAGTTCTTC.

The chain carries TRBV7-2 and TRBJ2-7; the match to TRBD2 covers 10 bases. The CDR3 is 14 amino acids. The J segment lost 3 bases and the V segment lost 1 base, leaving 0 bases of the junction unmatched. Looked up from germline, CDR1 is SGHTA and CDR2 is FQGNSA. CDR3 bases: TGTGCCAGCAGCTTAGAGCGGGGGGGCTACGAGCAGTACTTC. It is translated as CASSLERGGYEQYF. The full variable domain, with the rest looked up from reference TRBV7-2 and TRBJ2-7, is GAGVSQSPSNKVTEKGKDVELRCDPISGHTALYWYRQSLGQGLEFLIYFQGNSAPDKSGLPSDRFSAERTGGSVSTLTIQRTQQEDSAVYLCASSLERGGYEQYFGPGTRLTVT.

This chain links TRBV7-2 with TRBJ1-2; D uncertain. With 5 bases removed from V and 5 bases from J, the gap between germline ends came to 12 bases. The CDR3 has 13 residues. Germline CDR1 reads SGHTA; CDR2 reads FQGNSA. The CDR3 spells CASSLQDYYGYTF. The CDR3 DNA reads as TGTGCCAGCAGCCTCCAGGATTATTATGGCTACACCTTC. The variable domain in full, completed from reference TRBV7-2 and TRBJ1-2, reads GAGVSQSPSNKVTEKGKDVELRCDPISGHTALYWYRQSLGQGLEFLIYFQGNSAPDKSGLPSDRFSAERTGGSVSTLTIQRTQQEDSAVYLCASSLQDYYGYTFGSGTRLTVV.

This clone was seen a single time. This rearrangement joins TRBV19 to TRBJ2-2; 8 bases fit TRBD1. After removal of 1 base from V and 1 base from J, the junction contained 2 bases not matched to a gene. Per germline, CDR1 LNHDA and CDR2 SQIVND (reference sequence). The CDR3 loop spans 16 amino acids. The CDR3 nucleotides are TGTGCCAGTAGTATAGGGACAGGGATGAACACCGGGGAGCTGTTTTTT. Protein product: CASSIGTGMNTGELFF.

Note on this clone: The identical CDR3 is also encoded by other nucleotide sequences in the sample. The CDR3 nucleotides read TGTGCCAGCAGCTTGGCCTCTAGCGGTAGCTCCTACAATGAGCAGTTCTTC. Its translation is CASSLASSGSSYNEQFF. The chain employs TRBV7-6 and TRBJ2-1; 7 bases match TRBD2. The CDR3 runs 17 residues. V was pared by 3 bases and J by 0 bases, with 8 bases of the junction left unmatched. The germline V gene encodes CDR1 SGHVS and CDR2 FNYEAQ.

J is TRBJ2-7 and V is TRBV6-5, with TRBD2 as a possible D gene (5 bases). V lost 0 bases and J 4 bases, leaving 13 bases between the germline ends. The CDR3 is 15 residues long. Germline CDR1 MNHEY, CDR2 SVGAGI. The CDR3 coding sequence is TGTGCCAGCAGTTACTCAGAAGCGGATCTTTACGAGCAGTACTTC. It translates to CASSYSEADLYEQYF.

The V gene is TRBV19, the J gene TRBJ1-2; 8 bases align to TRBD1. There are 13 residues in the CDR3. Germline loops: CDR1 LNHDA, CDR2 SQIVND (reference sequence). Trimming at V came to 6 bases and at J to 7 bases, leaving 7 bases not matched to a gene. The CDR3 reads CASSPGQVGGYTF. The CDR3 DNA sequence: TGTGCCAGTAGCCCGGGACAGGTCGGTGGCTACACCTTC.

The chain joins TRBV11-2 to TRBJ1-1, with 9 bases matching TRBD1. This CDR3 spans 17 amino acids. CDR1 SGHAT and CDR2 FQNNGV come from the germline V gene. The V gene end was trimmed by 4 bases and the J gene end by 5 bases; junction bases not matched to a gene: 14. Here the CDR3 reads CASSSGRGTGTRTEAFF. The CDR3 DNA follows: TGTGCCAGCAGCTCAGGTCGAGGGACAGGGACAAGGACTGAAGCTTTCTTT.

The chain joins TRBV4-3 to TRBJ2-5, with D possibly matching TRBD2 (7 bases). This CDR3 has 17 amino acids. V dropped 1 base and J dropped 13 bases, with 28 bases sitting between them. Germline CDR1 and CDR2: LGHNA and YSLEER. CDR3 sequence (DNA): TGCGCCAGCAGCCAAGCCTCCGGGACTACGACTTTGAGGGGGGGGTACTTC. Amino acid sequence: CASSQASGTTTLRGGYF.

The chain uses TRBV4-3 and TRBJ2-2; D may be TRBD2 (6 bases). Germline-derived CDR1 and CDR2 are LGHNA and YSLEER. The V gene lost 4 bases and the J gene lost 3 bases, with 12 bases spanning the gap. The CDR3 loop spans 15 amino acids. The DNA for the CDR3 is TGCGCCAGCAGCCCGGGAGAGCCATACACCGGGGAGCTGTTTTTT. Its protein is CASSPGEPYTGELFF.

The chain combines TRBV19 with TRBJ2-1, with D perhaps TRBD1 (6 bases). Germline V gene lookup returns CDR1 LNHDA and CDR2 SQIVND (reference sequence). With 6 bases removed from V and 7 bases from J, the gap between germline ends came to 19 bases. This CDR3 has 15 amino acids. CDR3 region: CASRTGSSVFNEQFF. CDR3 nucleotide sequence: TGTGCCAGTAGAACAGGGAGTAGTGTTTTTAATGAGCAGTTCTTC. The full variable domain, completed using reference TRBV19 and TRBJ2-1, is DGGITQSPKYLFRKEGQNVTLSCEQNLNHDAMYWYRQDPGQGLRLIYYSQIVNDFQKGDIAEGYSVSREKKESFPLTVTSAQKNPTAFYLCASRTGSSVFNEQFFGPGTRLTVL.

The chain links TRBV2 to TRBJ2-1, with 9 bases identical to TRBD2. CDR1 and CDR2 (germline): SNHLY, FYNNEI. V dropped 7 bases and J dropped 10; count of bases not matched to a gene: 5. This CDR3 has 12 amino acids. The CDR3 is CASNPLAGEQFF. The DNA for the CDR3 is TGTGCCAGCAACCCTCTAGCGGGGGAGCAGTTCTTC.

The CDR3 region is CASSLGASGGEQYF. The CDR3, as DNA: TGTGCCAGCAGCTTAGGCGCTAGCGGGGGCGAGCAGTACTTC. The rearrangement links TRBV7-6 to TRBJ2-7, with TRBD2 matching over 10 bases. V shed 1 base, J shed 6 bases, and the junction held 3 bases outside the gene matches. The CDR3 loop spans 14 amino acids. Germline lookup yields CDR1 SGHVS and CDR2 FNYEAQ.

The genes are TRBV19 and TRBJ2-3, with D possibly being TRBD2 (5 bases). Germline V gives CDR1 LNHDA, CDR2 SQIVND (reference sequence). The V and J ends lost 5 bases and 0 bases respectively, with 12 bases between them. The CDR3 runs to 15 residues. The CDR3, as DNA: TGTGCCAGTAGTCCGGACTGGTATAGCACAGATACGCAGTATTTT. It is translated as CASSPDWYSTDTQYF.

The chain joins TRBV7-2 to TRBJ2-5, with 7 nucleotides matching TRBD1. This CDR3 has 12 amino acids. J gave up 7 bases and V 6 bases, and 5 bases lay outside the gene matches. Germline CDR1 SGHTA, CDR2 FQGNSA. The CDR3 region is CASRGTAMTQYF. CDR3 nucleotide sequence: TGTGCCAGCAGGGGGACAGCGATGACCCAGTACTTC.

The rearrangement uses TRBV2 and TRBJ2-1, with TRBD2 as a possible D gene (6 bases). Germline-derived CDR1 and CDR2 are SNHLY and FYNNEI. With 4 bases removed from V and 1 base from J, the gap between germline ends came to 17 bases. This CDR3 spans 17 amino acids. The chain's CDR3 is CASSGGLTRSSYNEQFF. The CDR3 nucleotides read TGTGCCAGCAGTGGGGGACTGACTCGGTCGTCCTACAATGAGCAGTTCTTC.

Sample share makes this clone medium-sized. CDR3 nucleotide sequence: TGTGCCAGCAGCCCCGGTGGACAGAACACCATATATTTT. Translating gives CASSPGGQNTIYF. The chain recombines TRBV7-9 with TRBJ1-3; D perhaps matches TRBD1 (6 bases). This CDR3 region has 13 residues. V shed 5 bases and J shed 7 bases, with 12 bases lying between them. The germline V gene has CDR1 SEHNR and CDR2 FQNEAQ (reference sequence).

This clone was counted a single time. The chain uses TRBV11-1 and TRBJ2-5; TRBD1 agrees at 7 bases. CDR1 SGHAT and CDR2 FQDESV come from the germline V gene (reference sequence). Losses at the gene ends were 2 bases for V and 4 bases for J; bases not matched to a gene: 10. The CDR3 covers 16 residues. This CDR3 is CASSLPRTGWAETQYF. Here the CDR3 DNA reads TGTGCCAGCAGCTTACCTCGGACAGGCTGGGCAGAGACCCAGTACTTC.

V is TRBV19 and J is TRBJ2-5; perhaps TRBD1 as D (5 bases). V was clipped by 4 bases and J by 4 bases, with 13 bases between them. CDR1 LNHDA and CDR2 SQIVND come from the germline V gene (reference sequence). The CDR3 covers 14 residues. The CDR3 DNA is TGTGCCAGTAGTAGGGAATTAGGGGCAGAGACCCAGTACTTC. Amino acid sequence: CASSRELGAETQYF. The full variable domain, completed using reference TRBV19 and TRBJ2-5, is DGGITQSPKYLFRKEGQNVTLSCEQNLNHDAMYWYRQDPGQGLRLIYYSQIVNDFQKGDIAEGYSVSREKKESFPLTVTSAQKNPTAFYLCASSRELGAETQYFGPGTRLLVL.

This chain links TRBV4-2 with TRBJ2-7; 8 nucleotides line up with TRBD2. V shed 3 bases, J shed 7 bases, and the junction held 8 bases outside the gene matches. Germline-derived CDR1 and CDR2 are LGHNA and YNFKEQ. CDR3 length equals 14 residues. The CDR3 DNA follows: TGTGCCAGCAGCCAGCCCGCGGGGGGTGGGGAGCAGTACTTC. Translation gives CASSQPAGGGEQYF.

This clone has only one observation. The chain joins TRBV15 to TRBJ2-1; D unclear. This CDR3 has 14 amino acids. Deletions cut 5 bases from V and 6 bases from J, with 14 bases between. The germline V gene has CDR1 LNHNV and CDR2 YYDKDF (reference sequence). This CDR3 reads CATSPSLSGNEQFF. For the CDR3, the DNA is TGTGCCACCAGCCCTTCCCTATCGGGCAATGAGCAGTTCTTC.

This chain links TRBV19 with TRBJ1-5; D possibly corresponds to TRBD1 (6 bases). This CDR3 is 16 amino acids long. Per the germline V gene, CDR1 is LNHDA and CDR2 is SQIVND (reference sequence). Trimming took 3 bases from V and 6 from J, leaving 18 bases between them. The CDR3 spells CASSIPTGSIGQPQHF. The DNA of the CDR3 is TGTGCCAGTAGTATCCCCACAGGGAGTATCGGTCAGCCCCAGCATTTT.

The chain is built from TRBV9 and TRBJ2-7; 7 nucleotides agree with TRBD1. The germline V gene has CDR1 SGDLS and CDR2 YYNGEE. The CDR3 is 14 residues long. V lost 3 bases, J lost 2 bases, and 5 bases stayed unmatched. The CDR3 DNA is TGTGCCAGCAGCGCTGACAGGGTCCCCTACGAGCAGTACTTC. As protein: CASSADRVPYEQYF.

The chain uses TRBV2 and TRBJ2-7; 8 nucleotides match TRBD2. After removal of 6 bases from V and 4 bases from J, the junction contained 11 bases not matched to a gene. The CDR3 is 15 amino acids. Germline V gives CDR1 SNHLY, CDR2 FYNNEI. The CDR3: CASRIAGGRTYEQYF. The DNA for the CDR3 is TGTGCCAGCAGGATCGCGGGCGGGAGGACATACGAGCAGTACTTC. The variable domain in full, with the rest retrieved from reference TRBV2 and TRBJ2-7, is EPEVTQTPSHQVTQMGQEVILRCVPISNHLYFYWYRQILGQKVEFLVSFYNNEISEKSEIFDDQFSVERPDGSNFTLKIRSTKLEDSAMYFCASRIAGGRTYEQYFGPGTRLTVT.

This chain links TRBV7-6 with TRBJ2-2, with D maybe TRBD1 (6 bases). The CDR3 spans 14 residues. Trimming took off 2 bases at V and 4 bases at J, with 8 bases between the two ends. Per the germline V gene, CDR1 is SGHVS and CDR2 is FNYEAQ. CDR3 sequence: CASSLTGPTGELFF. CDR3 coding DNA: TGTGCCAGCAGCTTAACAGGGCCCACCGGGGAGCTGTTTTTT.

The chain links TRBV4-1 to TRBJ1-6, with a weak D call TRBD1 (5 bases). The CDR3 length is 19 residues. Germline V gene sequence: CDR1 MGHRA, CDR2 YSYEKL. V dropped 6 bases and J dropped 0 bases, with 21 bases sitting between them. This chain's CDR3 is CASSRSDSQSSSYNSPLHF. For the CDR3, the DNA is TGCGCCAGCAGTCGTTCCGACAGTCAAAGTAGCTCCTATAATTCACCCCTCCACTTT.